The 27 T cell receptor beta chains below were found in one sample sequenced in a study of T cell repertoires in cytomegalovirus infection. TCRdb re-called the reads with MiXCR, one entry per CDR3 protein. The sample consists of 230,000 or so distinct CDR3 sequences, approximately 15% of them appearing once. Sequenced: CD8+ T cells from PBMCs. These receptors were obtained from a human donor in good health (CMV status not recorded). Some clones in this sample may be carry-over from other donors' samples.

This clonotype was found many times. V is TRBV4-2 and J is TRBJ1-1; D is unclear. CDR1 is LGHNA, CDR2 YNFKEQ, per germline. V gave up 0 bases and J gave up 1 base, with 6 bases separating them. This CDR3 spans 14 amino acids. The DNA for the CDR3 is TGTGCCAGCAGCCAAGATTCAGGGAACACTGAAGCTTTCTTT. This sequence encodes CASSQDSGNTEAFF.

CDR3 coding DNA: TGCAGTGCTAGGGATTTTGCGAGCTACGAGCAGTACTTC. Translation: CSARDFASYEQYF. The gene calls are TRBV20-1 and TRBJ2-7; D gene unclear. V was pared by 3 bases and J by 3 bases, with 12 bases between. CDR3 length: 13 amino acids. Germline lookup yields CDR1 DFQATT and CDR2 SNEGSKA (reference sequence).

This clonotype appeared many times. The chain links TRBV7-2 to TRBJ2-7; no clear D. The length of the CDR3 is 11 residues. Trimming left V 7 bases short and J 4 bases short, with 8 bases between. From germline, CDR1 is SGHTA and CDR2 FQGNSA. The chain's CDR3 is CASTNGYEQYF. The CDR3 DNA is TGTGCCAGCACCAACGGATACGAGCAGTACTTC. The entire variable domain, with the rest obtained from reference TRBV7-2 and TRBJ2-7, is as follows: GAGVSQSPSNKVTEKGKDVELRCDPISGHTALYWYRQSLGQGLEFLIYFQGNSAPDKSGLPSDRFSAERTGGSVSTLTIQRTQQEDSAVYLCASTNGYEQYFGPGTRLTVT.

The chain is built from TRBV6-5 and TRBJ2-3; D is perhaps TRBD2 (5 bases). The germline V gene has CDR1 MNHEY and CDR2 SVGAGI. The V end was cut by 7 bases, the J end by 3 bases, with 20 bases between. The CDR3 has 16 residues. CDR3 DNA sequence: TGTGCCAGCAAGAAATTAGGGAGAGGTGATACAGATACGCAGTATTTT. It is translated as CASKKLGRGDTDTQYF.

This clonotype was counted only a few times. The rearrangement links TRBV6-6 to TRBJ2-7; 10 positions agree with TRBD2. This CDR3 region has 16 residues. CDR1 is MNHNY and CDR2 is SVGAGI in the germline V gene (reference sequence). V dropped 0 bases and J dropped 5; count of bases not matched to a gene: 7. The CDR3 DNA is TGTGCCAGCAGTTACTCGCAGCGGGGGGGGTACCACGAGCAGTACTTC. Its protein product is CASSYSQRGGYHEQYF.

This clonotype was observed at least ten times. V is TRBV7-2 and J is TRBJ1-1; no reliable D call. Germline V gives CDR1 SGHTA, CDR2 FQGNSA. The CDR3 contains 12 residues. Deletions cut 1 base from V and 8 bases from J, with 8 bases between. The CDR3 is CASSLVATEAFF. The CDR3 DNA is TGTGCCAGCAGCTTAGTAGCCACCGAAGCTTTCTTT.

This clonotype has more than one count but fewer than ten. V usage is TRBV9 and J usage is TRBJ1-2; perhaps TRBD1 as D (5 bases). This CDR3 spans 10 amino acids. Deletions cut 6 bases from V and 8 bases from J, with 8 bases between. Germline V lookup: CDR1 SGDLS, CDR2 YYNGEE. CDR3 region: CASKGYGYTF. The CDR3 coding sequence is TGTGCCAGCAAGGGGTACGGCTACACCTTC.

This clonotype showed up many times. V usage is TRBV7-6 and J usage is TRBJ2-1; the D call may be TRBD1 or TRBD2 (6 bases each). This CDR3 has 18 residues. V was shortened by 0 bases and J by 7 bases, with 22 bases between the two germline ends. Per the germline V gene, CDR1 is SGHVS and CDR2 is FNYEAQ. The CDR3 sequence: CASSLAYGGGGVRNEQFF. In DNA, the CDR3 is TGTGCCAGCAGCTTAGCTTACGGGGGCGGTGGGGTCAGGAATGAGCAGTTCTTC.

This clonotype was recorded a few times. The chain links TRBV6-1 to TRBJ1-5, with unresolved D. CDR1 is MNHNS, CDR2 SASEGT, per germline. CDR3 length: 15 amino acids. V gave up 10 bases and J gave up 0 bases, with 16 bases separating them. CDR3 nucleotide sequence: TGTGCCACCGTGGACCGTCTGTATAGCAATCAGCCCCAGCATTTT. Protein product: CATVDRLYSNQPQHF.

This chain joins TRBV9 and TRBJ2-1, with 7 bases that match TRBD2. The V gene's germline CDR1 is SGDLS and CDR2 YYNGEE. V shed 4 bases, J shed 8 bases, and the junction held 15 bases outside the gene matches. CDR3 size: 16 residues. The DNA of the CDR3 is TGTGCCAGCAGCCCACAAGCGGGGCATGGTCCATATGAGCAGTTCTTC. This sequence encodes CASSPQAGHGPYEQFF.

This clonotype came up many times. The V gene is TRBV28, the J gene TRBJ2-5, with 10 positions matching TRBD1. The length of the CDR3 is 15 residues. Germline values: CDR1 MDHEN, CDR2 SYDVKM. Germline trimming cut 6 bases from V and 5 bases from J; bases unmatched to any gene: 9. For the CDR3, the DNA is TGTGCCAGCAGGCTCGACAGGGGGCAATTTGAGACCCAGTACTTC. It specifies CASRLDRGQFETQYF.

This clonotype was picked up many times. The chain links TRBV4-1 to TRBJ2-7; 8 bases fit TRBD1. Looked up from germline, CDR1 is MGHRA and CDR2 is YSYEKL. V lost 0 bases to trimming and J lost 6 bases; unmatched junction nucleotides: 10. The CDR3 extends over 16 amino acids. The CDR3 loop reads CASSQDGQGNDAEQYF. The CDR3, as DNA: TGCGCCAGCAGCCAAGATGGACAGGGTAACGACGCCGAGCAGTACTTC.

A few counts support this clonotype. The rearrangement joins TRBV6-1 to TRBJ2-7, with D maybe TRBD1 (6 bases). The ends were cut back, 4 bases at V and 6 bases at J, with 19 bases in the middle. Germline V gene sequence: CDR1 MNHNS, CDR2 SASEGT. This CDR3 region has 15 residues. The CDR3 DNA reads TGTGCCAGCAGTGTACTACAGGGCCTCCAGTTCGAGCAGTACTTC. Amino acids: CASSVLQGLQFEQYF.

A few counts support this clonotype. This rearrangement joins TRBV28 to TRBJ2-1, with TRBD2 matching over 9 bases. From germline, CDR1 is MDHEN and CDR2 SYDVKM. There are 15 residues in the CDR3. Trimming removed 4 bases from V and 7 bases from J; junction bases left unmatched: 8. This CDR3 is CASSSLAGLQNEQFF. The CDR3 region has the DNA TGTGCCAGCAGTTCTCTAGCGGGGCTTCAGAATGAGCAGTTCTTC.

The rearrangement uses TRBV20-1 and TRBJ2-1; D gene uncertain. This CDR3 has 14 residues. Germline values: CDR1 DFQATT, CDR2 SNEGSKA (reference sequence). Trimming removed 0 bases at V and 5 bases at J, with 11 bases between. CDR3 sequence reads: CSARDFLVDNEQFF. CDR3 DNA: TGCAGTGCTAGAGATTTCCTAGTTGACAATGAGCAGTTCTTC.

This clonotype was counted many times. The chain carries TRBV20-1 and TRBJ1-6; D is ambiguous. The CDR3 length is 14 residues. CDR1 is DFQATT, CDR2 SNEGSKA, per germline (reference sequence). V was pared by 6 bases and J by 7 bases, with 16 bases between. CDR3 sequence reads: CSADLREENSPLHF. The CDR3 DNA reads as TGCAGTGCCGACCTGAGGGAGGAGAATTCACCCCTCCACTTT.

The V call is TRBV20-1, the J call TRBJ1-6; D is uncertain. This CDR3 region has 15 residues. V dropped 5 bases and J dropped 7 bases, with 18 bases sitting between them. Germline-derived CDR1 and CDR2 are DFQATT and SNEGSKA (reference sequence). The CDR3 DNA is TGCAGTGCTCTGGACCGATTCGTCCCCAATTCACCCCTCCACTTT. Protein product: CSALDRFVPNSPLHF.

V and J are TRBV11-3 and TRBJ2-1; D not resolved. The germline gives CDR1 SGHNT, CDR2 YENEEA. V was pared by 4 bases and J by 0 bases, with 16 bases between. The CDR3 length is 17 residues. For the CDR3, the DNA is TGTGCCAGCAGCTCAGCCGCAGACGGCAGCTCCTACAATGAGCAGTTCTTC. Translating gives CASSSAADGSSYNEQFF.

This clonotype occurred many times. The CDR3 nucleotides are TGTGCCAGCAGCTCCGGGACATTTTCGGAGCAGTACTTC. Translated: CASSSGTFSEQYF. The rearrangement uses TRBV7-2 and TRBJ2-7; TRBD1 is a possible D gene (6 bases). V lost 4 bases to trimming and J lost 7 bases, with 14 bases between them. The CDR3 loop spans 13 amino acids. Germline CDR1 reads SGHTA; CDR2 reads FQGNSA.

The V call is TRBV14, the J call TRBJ2-7, with D possibly matching TRBD2 (6 bases). The V end was cut by 0 bases, the J end by 4 bases, with 16 bases between. CDR3 length equals 16 residues. From germline, CDR1 is SGHDN and CDR2 FVKESK. The CDR3 region is CASSQELLGGEYEQYF. CDR3 DNA sequence: TGTGCCAGCAGCCAAGAGCTTTTGGGGGGAGAATACGAGCAGTACTTC.

The chain is built from TRBV6-2 or TRBV6-3 and TRBJ2-2, with 14 bases lining up with TRBD2. Germline trimming cut 2 bases from V and 6 bases from J; bases unmatched to any gene: 8. The germline V gene has CDR1 MNHEY and CDR2 SVGEGT. The length of the CDR3 is 18 residues. The CDR3 DNA reads as TGTGCCAGCAGTTACCCGACTAGCGGGGGGGCGTGGCCCGGGGAGCTGTTTTTT. Amino acids: CASSYPTSGGAWPGELFF.

This clonotype was observed a few times. The V gene is TRBV20-1, the J gene TRBJ2-1, with TRBD2 identical over 8 bases. Germline-derived CDR1 and CDR2 are DFQATT and SNEGSKA (reference sequence). This CDR3 contains 19 residues. V trimming: 3 bases; J trimming: 1 base; junction bases outside the gene matches: 17. The CDR3 protein is CSASPEMSSGAASYNEQFF. The CDR3 coding sequence is TGCAGTGCTAGTCCCGAGATGAGTAGCGGGGCTGCATCCTACAATGAGCAGTTCTTC.

This CDR3 is CAIRDSGGWENEQFF. The DNA of the CDR3 is TGTGCCATCAGGGATAGCGGGGGGTGGGAAAATGAGCAGTTCTTC. The V gene is TRBV10-3, the J gene TRBJ2-1; TRBD2 aligns across 10 bases. The CDR3 totals 15 residues. Unmatched junction bases numbered 9, after V lost 6 bases and J lost 7 bases. Looked up from germline, CDR1 is ENHRY and CDR2 is SYGVKD.

V gene TRBV28 combines with J gene TRBJ1-3, with D unclear. This CDR3 spans 17 amino acids. CDR1 and CDR2 (germline): MDHEN, SYDVKM. The germline V and J ends were trimmed by 3 bases and 0 bases, with 15 bases remaining between them. The CDR3 reads CASSFPRPHHSGNTIYF. CDR3 coding DNA: TGTGCCAGCAGTTTTCCTAGACCCCATCACTCTGGAAACACCATATATTTT.

The CDR3 DNA follows: TGCGCCAGCAGTCGCGACAGGGGGACGCAAGAGACCCAGTACTTC. This encodes CASSRDRGTQETQYF. The chain employs TRBV4-3 and TRBJ2-5, with 9 bases matching TRBD1. This CDR3 comprises 15 residues. The V gene end was trimmed by 6 bases and the J gene end by 2 bases; junction bases not matched to a gene: 7. Looked up from germline, CDR1 is LGHNA and CDR2 is YSLEER.

This clonotype has more than one count but fewer than ten. The V call is TRBV7-9, the J call TRBJ2-7; a weak D match, TRBD1 (7 bases). Per germline, CDR1 SEHNR and CDR2 FQNEAQ (reference sequence). The CDR3 totals 12 residues. V shed 8 bases and J shed 7 bases, with 15 bases lying between them. CDR3 DNA: TGTGCCAGCGGAGGGACAGTTTTAGAGCAGTACTTC. It is translated as CASGGTVLEQYF.

This clonotype has ten or more counts. This rearrangement joins TRBV7-6 to TRBJ1-1; the D is unclear. The CDR3 extends over 15 amino acids. CDR1 and CDR2 (germline): SGHVS, FNYEAQ. V lost 5 bases and J lost 4, with 17 bases in between. The CDR3 coding sequence is TGTGCCAGCAGCCTCTCGCCCGTTGCGGGCACTGAAGCTTTCTTT. Amino acid sequence: CASSLSPVAGTEAFF.